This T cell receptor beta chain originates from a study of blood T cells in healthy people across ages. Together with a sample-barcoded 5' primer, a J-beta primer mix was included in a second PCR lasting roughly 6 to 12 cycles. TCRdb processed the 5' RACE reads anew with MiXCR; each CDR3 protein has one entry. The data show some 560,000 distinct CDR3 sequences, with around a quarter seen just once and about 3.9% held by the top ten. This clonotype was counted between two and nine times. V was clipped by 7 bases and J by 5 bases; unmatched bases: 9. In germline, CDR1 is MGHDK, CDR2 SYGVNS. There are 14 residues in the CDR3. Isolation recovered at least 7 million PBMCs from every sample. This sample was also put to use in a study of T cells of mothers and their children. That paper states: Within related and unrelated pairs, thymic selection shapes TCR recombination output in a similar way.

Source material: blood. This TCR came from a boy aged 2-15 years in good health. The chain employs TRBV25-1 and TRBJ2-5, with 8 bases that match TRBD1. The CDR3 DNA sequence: TGTGCCAGCACCCCCGGGACAGGATTGGAGACCCAGTACTTC. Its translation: CASTPGTGLETQYF.